The 20 T cell receptor beta chains below were found in one sample sequenced in a study of blood T cell repertoires in COVID-19. Here immunoSEQ multiplex PCR was the method, and the copy in TCRdb shows in-frame clones only, minus some. This sample yields about 57,000 clones, of which approximately 80% are seen a single time; 3.8% belongs to the top ten. The sequencing sample was made of PBMCs or T cells enriched from blood (not recorded which). These receptors were obtained from a woman between 35 and 50 years old with acute COVID-19.

The V and J genes are TRBV4-2 and TRBJ2-2; 10 bases align to TRBD2. This CDR3 has 18 amino acids. The germline gives CDR1 LGHNA, CDR2 YNFKEQ. The junction had 13 bases not matched to a gene; V was cut back by 1 base and J by 8 bases. The CDR3 sequence: CASSQGISGRVDKGELFF. The DNA for the CDR3 is TGTGCCAGCAGCCAAGGGATCAGCGGGAGGGTCGATAAGGGGGAGCTGTTTTTT.

This chain joins TRBV29-1 and TRBJ2-5; 7 nucleotides agree with TRBD2. The V gene end was trimmed by 4 bases and the J gene end by 5 bases; junction bases not matched to a gene: 10. This CDR3 has 14 amino acids. From germline, CDR1 is SQVTM and CDR2 ANQGSEA. CDR3 amino acids: CSVAPAGVGETQYF. In DNA form, the CDR3 reads TGCAGCGTTGCCCCTGCGGGAGTGGGGGAGACCCAGTACTTC.

The chain links TRBV28 to TRBJ2-2, with 9 nucleotides matching TRBD2. The CDR3 contains 15 residues. Germline CDR1 and CDR2: MDHEN and SYDVKM. J gave up 7 bases and V 7 bases, and 10 bases lay outside the gene matches. DNA for the CDR3: TGTGCCAGCAAGAGGAGCGGGGGGTTAGACGGGGAGCTGTTTTTT. Amino acid sequence: CASKRSGGLDGELFF.

The rearrangement joins TRBV6-1 to TRBJ1-3, with D uncertain. V lost 2 bases to trimming and J lost 8 bases, with 7 bases between them. Germline V gene data show CDR1 as MNHNS and CDR2 as SASEGT. CDR3 length equals 12 residues. In DNA form, the CDR3 reads TGTGCCAGCAGTGAAATTTCTTACACCATATATTTT. Residues: CASSEISYTIYF.

The chain couples TRBV2 to TRBJ2-2; 7 bases match TRBD1. Per germline, CDR1 SNHLY and CDR2 FYNNEI. There are 14 residues in the CDR3. After removal of 5 bases from V and 7 bases from J, the junction contained 7 bases not matched to a gene. The DNA of the CDR3 is TGTGCCAGCAGTCCGCAGGGGGTGAACGGGGAGCTGTTTTTT. It codes for CASSPQGVNGELFF.

This clone was detected a few times. Here the CDR3 DNA reads TGCGCCAGCAGCTTGTCGCAGGTCCAGACTGAAGCTTTCTTT. Encoded protein: CASSLSQVQTEAFF. The chain uses TRBV5-1 and TRBJ1-1; no firm D call. The CDR3 is made up of 14 amino acids. Germline V gene lookup returns CDR1 SGHRS and CDR2 YFSETQ. V lost 1 base, J lost 5 bases, and 12 bases lay in between.

The V call is TRBV11-3, the J call TRBJ1-2; D unclear. The CDR3 is 15 amino acids. Germline loops: CDR1 SGHNT, CDR2 YENEEA. V gave up 0 bases and J gave up 0 bases, with 8 bases separating them. The CDR3 DNA reads as TGTGCCAGCAGCTTAGACACAATTGCTAACTATGGCTACACCTTC. It codes for CASSLDTIANYGYTF.

V usage is TRBV5-1 and J usage is TRBJ1-2; TRBD1 might be the D (5 bases). CDR3 size: 12 residues. The germline V and J ends were trimmed by 0 bases and 8 bases, with 8 bases remaining between them. CDR1 is SGHRS and CDR2 is YFSETQ in the germline V gene. This chain's CDR3 is CASSLAGDGYTF. For the CDR3, the DNA is TGCGCCAGCAGCTTGGCGGGGGACGGCTACACCTTC.

This clone was observed many times. V gene TRBV6-5 combines with J gene TRBJ1-1; D may be TRBD1 (5 bases). This CDR3 has 11 amino acids. From germline, CDR1 is MNHEY and CDR2 SVGAGI. V lost 7 bases to trimming and J lost 7 bases, with 10 bases between them. The DNA for the CDR3 is TGTGCCAGCACCCACGGGGGTGAAGCTTTCTTT. Translating gives CASTHGGEAFF.

The chain is built from TRBV12-5 and TRBJ2-1; the match to TRBD2 covers 9 bases. The CDR3 has 15 residues. From germline, CDR1 is LGHNT and CDR2 FRNRAP. V dropped 3 bases and J dropped 5; count of bases not matched to a gene: 5. CDR3 protein: CASGLAGGANNEQFF. CDR3 coding DNA: TGTGCTAGTGGTTTAGCGGGAGGAGCAAACAATGAGCAGTTCTTC.

In DNA, the CDR3 is TGTGCCAGCAGCCCTTCGGGCAATCAGCCCCAGCATTTT. It specifies CASSPSGNQPQHF. This chain connects TRBV11-2 to TRBJ1-5; D gene uncertain. The ends were cut back, 5 bases at V and 2 bases at J, with 7 bases in the middle. Looked up from germline, CDR1 is SGHAT and CDR2 is FQNNGV. The CDR3 length is 13 residues.

This clone was recorded a few times. The V gene is TRBV12-3 or TRBV12-4, the J gene TRBJ1-1; no clear D. This CDR3 spans 13 amino acids. Between the trimmed V and J ends, which lost 3 bases and 5 bases, there was a span of 10 bases. CDR3 sequence reads: CASSFSRQTEAFF. The CDR3 nucleotides are TGTGCCAGCAGTTTCTCCAGGCAGACTGAAGCTTTCTTT.

The chain has TRBV2 and TRBJ2-7; TRBD2 matches at 7 bases. CDR1 is SNHLY, CDR2 FYNNEI, per germline. The CDR3 has 11 amino acids. V trimming: 6 bases; J trimming: 7 bases; junction bases outside the gene matches: 3. The CDR3 is CASSLRGEQYF. The CDR3 DNA sequence: TGTGCCAGCAGCTTGCGGGGGGAGCAGTACTTC.

This rearrangement joins TRBV4-2 to TRBJ2-7; D not resolved. The CDR3 extends over 17 amino acids. Germline CDR1 and CDR2: LGHNA and YNFKEQ. V lost 1 base to trimming and J lost 2 bases, with 18 bases between them. This CDR3 is CASSQADSFPFPYEQYF. The CDR3 DNA reads TGTGCCAGCAGCCAAGCTGACTCGTTCCCCTTCCCCTACGAGCAGTACTTC.

The genes are TRBV11-2 and TRBJ1-2, with unresolved D. V gave up 6 bases and J gave up 12 bases, with 26 bases separating them. The CDR3 totals 15 residues. Germline V gene data show CDR1 as SGHAT and CDR2 as FQNNGV. CDR3 nucleotide sequence: TGTGCCAGCAGTTCAGACTACCTTCCCCAGGTGATCCACACCTTC. Translating gives CASSSDYLPQVIHTF.

V usage is TRBV21-1 and J usage is TRBJ2-7; TRBD1 is the table's D call, not checked against the DNA. TRBV21-1 is shown as a pseudogene. The CDR3 is made up of 16 amino acids. CDR3 sequence: CASNCPNPDSWYEQYV. The CDR3 DNA is TGTGCCAGCAACTGCCCAAACCCTGACAGCTGGTACGAGCAGTACGTC.

J is TRBJ2-7 and V is TRBV6-5, with TRBD1 matching over 10 bases. The CDR3 sequence is 13 residues long. Germline assignment: CDR1 MNHEY and CDR2 SVGAGI. The junction had 5 bases not matched to a gene; V was cut back by 5 bases and J by 7 bases. CDR3 residues: CASSPGQGWEQYV. CDR3 bases: TGTGCCAGCAGTCCGGGACAGGGGTGGGAGCAGTACGTC.

The J gene is TRBJ2-3, the V gene TRBV5-1, with 9 bases identical to TRBD1. Germline CDR1 and CDR2: SGHRS and YFSETQ. This CDR3 has 15 residues. Trimming took 2 bases from V and 5 from J; bases not matched to a gene: 6. CDR3 sequence: CASSLQGAIEDTQYF. In DNA, the CDR3 is TGCGCCAGCAGCTTACAGGGGGCTATCGAAGATACGCAGTATTTT.

V is TRBV10-3 and J is TRBJ2-1; 10 bases map to TRBD2. Unmatched junction bases numbered 12, after V lost 4 bases and J lost 12 bases. Germline lookup yields CDR1 ENHRY and CDR2 SYGVKD. This CDR3 has 15 amino acids. This CDR3 is CAISALTSGSEGQFF. The CDR3 nucleotides read TGTGCCATCAGTGCCCTGACTAGCGGGTCCGAGGGGCAGTTCTTC.

Comment on this clone: The junction departs from the called germline gene at one end, perhaps through a read error. The chain couples TRBV5-3 to TRBJ2-1, with D maybe TRBD2 (6 bases). TRBV5-3 is assigned to the ORF class and has an uncertain function. CDR3 size: 16 residues. The CDR3 spells CAGRRMDKRRGPEQFF. As DNA, the CDR3 is TGTGCCGGAAGGAGGATGGACAAGCGGCGGGGTCCTGAGCAGTTCTTC.